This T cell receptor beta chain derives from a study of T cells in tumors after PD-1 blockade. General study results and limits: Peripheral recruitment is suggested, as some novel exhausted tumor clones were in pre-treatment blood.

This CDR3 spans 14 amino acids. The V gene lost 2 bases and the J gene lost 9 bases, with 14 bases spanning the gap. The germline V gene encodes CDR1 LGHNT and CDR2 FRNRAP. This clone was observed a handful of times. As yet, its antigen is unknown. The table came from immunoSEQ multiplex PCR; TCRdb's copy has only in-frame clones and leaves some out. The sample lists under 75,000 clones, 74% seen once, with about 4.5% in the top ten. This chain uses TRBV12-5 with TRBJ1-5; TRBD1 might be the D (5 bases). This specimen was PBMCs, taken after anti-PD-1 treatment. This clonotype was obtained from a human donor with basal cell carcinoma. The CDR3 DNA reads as TGTGCTAGTGGTTTGCTCGGGGCTTGGGGGCCCCAGCATTTT. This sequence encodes CASGLLGAWGPQHF.